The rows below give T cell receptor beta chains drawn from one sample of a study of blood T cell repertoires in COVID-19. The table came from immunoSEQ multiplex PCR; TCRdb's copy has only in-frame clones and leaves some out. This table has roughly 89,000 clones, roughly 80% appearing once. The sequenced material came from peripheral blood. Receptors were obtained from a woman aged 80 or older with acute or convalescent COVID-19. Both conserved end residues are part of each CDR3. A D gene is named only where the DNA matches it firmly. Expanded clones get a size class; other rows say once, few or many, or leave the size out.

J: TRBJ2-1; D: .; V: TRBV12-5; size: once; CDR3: CASGSGGTEMYNEQFF; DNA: TGTGCTAGTGGTTCCGGCGGGACAGAGATGTACAATGAGCAGTTCTTC
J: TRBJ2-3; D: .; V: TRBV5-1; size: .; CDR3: CASSPGQRGTDTQYF; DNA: TGCGCCAGCAGCCCCGGACAGAGAGGCACAGATACGCAGTATTTT
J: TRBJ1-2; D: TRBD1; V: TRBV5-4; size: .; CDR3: CASSLPKGATYGYTF; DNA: TGTGCCAGCAGCCTCCCTAAGGGGGCGACTTATGGCTACACCTTC
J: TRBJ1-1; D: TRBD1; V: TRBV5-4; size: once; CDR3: CASSTQGAASTEAFF; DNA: TGTGCCAGCAGCACTCAGGGGGCCGCCAGCACTGAAGCTTTCTTT
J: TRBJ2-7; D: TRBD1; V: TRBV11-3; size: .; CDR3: CASRSTGLGEQYF; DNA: TGTGCCAGCAGGTCGACAGGGTTAGGCGAGCAGTACTTC
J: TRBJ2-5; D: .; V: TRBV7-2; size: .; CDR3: CASSPQGIEETQYF; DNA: TGTGCCAGCAGCCCGCAGGGAATAGAGGAGACCCAGTACTTC
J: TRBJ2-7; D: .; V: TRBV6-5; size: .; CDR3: CATQGLGPYEQYF; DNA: TGTGCCACCCAGGGGTTGGGACCCTACGAGCAGTACTTC
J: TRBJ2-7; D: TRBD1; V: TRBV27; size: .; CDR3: CASSSRETDRAIYEQYF; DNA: TGTGCCAGCAGTTCTAGGGAGACCGACAGGGCGATTTACGAGCAGTACTTC
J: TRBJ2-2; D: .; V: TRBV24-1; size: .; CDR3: CATSALGAQGTGTGELFF; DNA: TGTGCCACCAGTGCCCTAGGGGCACAGGGAACGGGGACCGGGGAGCTGTTTTTT
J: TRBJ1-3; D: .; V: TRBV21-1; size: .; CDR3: CASSKYRWQKCGSGNTIYF; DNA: TGTGCCAGCAGCAAATATCGGTGGCAGAAATGCGGCTCTGGAAACACCATATATTTT
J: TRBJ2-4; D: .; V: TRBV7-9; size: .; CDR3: CASSLVGQVNDKNIQYF; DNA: TGTGCCAGCAGCTTAGTGGGGCAGGTCAATGACAAAAACATTCAGTACTTC
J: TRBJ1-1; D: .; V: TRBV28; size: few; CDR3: CASSTTPRDNLEAFF; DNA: TGTGCCAGCAGTACCACCCCCCGGGACAACCTTGAAGCTTTCTTT
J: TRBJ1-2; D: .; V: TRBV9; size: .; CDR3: CASSGSVLYGYTF; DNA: TGTGCCAGCAGCGGGAGCGTACTCTATGGCTACACCTTC
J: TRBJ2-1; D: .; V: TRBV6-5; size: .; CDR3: CAGFEGEQFF; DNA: TGTGCTGGGTTCGAGGGAGAGCAGTTCTTC
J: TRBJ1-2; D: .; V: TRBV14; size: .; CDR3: CASSQDWSRRGYTF; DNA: TGTGCCAGCAGCCAAGATTGGTCCCGGAGAGGCTACACCTTC
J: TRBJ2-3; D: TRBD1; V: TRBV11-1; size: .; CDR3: CASSLEGAGADTQYF; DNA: TGTGCCAGCAGCTTAGAGGGGGCGGGCGCAGATACGCAGTATTTT
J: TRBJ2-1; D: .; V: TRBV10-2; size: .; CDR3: CASRTGGRDEQFF; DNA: TGCGCCAGCAGAACGGGGGGCCGGGATGAGCAGTTCTTC